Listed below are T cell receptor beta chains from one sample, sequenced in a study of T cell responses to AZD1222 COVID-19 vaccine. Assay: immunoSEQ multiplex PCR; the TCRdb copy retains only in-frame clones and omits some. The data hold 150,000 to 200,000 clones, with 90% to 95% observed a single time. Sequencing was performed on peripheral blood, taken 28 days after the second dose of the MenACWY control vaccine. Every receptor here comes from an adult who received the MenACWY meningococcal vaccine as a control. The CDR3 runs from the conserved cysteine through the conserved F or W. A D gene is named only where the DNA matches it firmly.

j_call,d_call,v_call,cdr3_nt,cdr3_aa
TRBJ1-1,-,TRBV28,TGTGCCAGCAGATTCCAGGGTGGAGCTTTCTTT,CASRFQGGAFF
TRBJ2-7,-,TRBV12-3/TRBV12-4,TGTGCCAGCAGTGCAACCTACGAGCAGTACTTC,CASSATYEQYF
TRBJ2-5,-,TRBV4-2,TGTGCCAGCAGCCTGTCGTTCTTTCAAGAGACCCAGTACTTC,CASSLSFFQETQYF
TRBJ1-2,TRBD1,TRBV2,TGTGCCAGCAGTGAAATACAGGGGGGCGGCTACACCTTC,CASSEIQGGGYTF
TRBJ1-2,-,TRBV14,TGTGCCAGCAGCCAGGCCAGGACGGGCTCTGTCTACACCTTC,CASSQARTGSVYTF
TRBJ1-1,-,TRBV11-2,TGTGCCAGCGGATCCAGGGTTGTGGGCACTGAAGCTTTCTTT,CASGSRVVGTEAFF
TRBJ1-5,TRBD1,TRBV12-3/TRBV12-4,TGTGCCAGCAACATCAGGGACAGGCAGCCCCAGCATTTT,CASNIRDRQPQHF
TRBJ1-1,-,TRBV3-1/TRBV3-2,TGTGCCAGCAGCCAAGATAAGGGGCGTGAAGCTTTCTTT,CASSQDKGREAFF
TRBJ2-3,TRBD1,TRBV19,TGTGCCAGTAGTAGACAGGGGGGGACAGATACGCAGTATTTT,CASSRQGGTDTQYF
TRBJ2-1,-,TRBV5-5,TGTGCCAGCAGCTTGGAGGACAGACCACTCAATGAGCAGTTCTTC,CASSLEDRPLNEQFF
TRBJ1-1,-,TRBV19,TGTGCCAGTAGTATGGGTACGAACACTGAAGCTTTCTTT,CASSMGTNTEAFF
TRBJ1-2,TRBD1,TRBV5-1,TGCGCCAGCAGCGGGAGTGACAGGGGCGATGGCTACACCTTC,CASSGSDRGDGYTF
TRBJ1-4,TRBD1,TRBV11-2,TGTGCCAGCAGCCCCCGGGCAGGGGGATGGCATGAAAAACTGTTTTTT,CASSPRAGGWHEKLFF
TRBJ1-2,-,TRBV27,TGTGCCAGCAACCCCGGAAGGCTAGACTATGGCTACACCTTC,CASNPGRLDYGYTF
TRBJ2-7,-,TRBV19,TGTGCCAGTAGTTACGGGGGCAGGAGCTACGAGCAGTACTTC,CASSYGGRSYEQYF
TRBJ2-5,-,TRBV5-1,TGCGCCAGCAGCTTGGTATTAGAGACCCAGTACTTC,CASSLVLETQYF